This T cell receptor beta chain is from a study of shared clonotypes between healthy human individuals. About the study: Serving as donors were two women and three men, whose ages spanned 18 to 49. Overall study findings and caveats: Sequencing of the sorted subsets was shown by rarefaction to be incomplete despite large depth.

The table lists this clone with a count of one. No antigen is known for it. Other DNA sequences in the sample encode the same CDR3. Sequenced by immunoSEQ multiplex PCR; TCRdb stores in-frame clones only, minus some. Of over a million clones in the sample, about 70% are singletons; the top ten hold around 1.5%. Germline CDR1 reads ENHRY; CDR2 reads SYGVKD. After removal of 2 bases from V and 5 bases from J, the junction contained 0 bases not matched to a gene. The CDR3 loop spans 14 amino acids. The origin of this receptor is a man between 18 and 29 years old in good health. The genes are TRBV10-3 and TRBJ2-5; 12 bases match TRBD2. The sample taken for sequencing was memory CD4+ T cells sorted from blood. Sample subset: CD45RA-negative fraction. The CDR3 reads CAISEGLAGETQYF. The CDR3 DNA follows: TGTGCCATCAGTGAGGGACTAGCGGGGGAGACCCAGTACTTC.